The rows below give T cell receptor beta chains drawn from one sample of a study of graft-versus-host responses after intestinal transplantation. Measured with immunoSEQ multiplex PCR; TCRdb has only the in-frame clones, and not every one. Of approximately 15,000 clones in the sample, over 35% are singletons; the top ten hold less than 2.5%. The specimen was alloreactive CD8+ T cells from a mixed lymphocyte reaction culture, collected before intestinal transplant. All receptors derive from a human patient who received an intestinal transplant. Both conserved end residues are part of each CDR3. The order of the fields is clone size, D gene, J gene, V gene, CDR3 protein, CDR3 DNA. The D gene is left open where the match is weak. Clone size is given for some rows only: seen once, a few or many times, or a class if the clone is expanded.

>few|-|TRBJ2-7|TRBV10-1
CASSDPDSPYEQYF
TGCGCCAGCAGTGACCCCGACAGCCCCTACGAGCAGTACTTC
>-|-|TRBJ2-1|TRBV4-1
CASSPSLGSSYNEQFF
TGCGCCAGCAGCCCGAGTTTAGGTAGCTCCTACAATGAGCAGTTCTTC
>-|-|TRBJ1-5|TRBV4-1
CASSQVQGNQPQHF
TGCGCCAGCAGCCAAGTTCAGGGGAATCAGCCCCAGCATTTT
>-|TRBD2|TRBJ2-3|TRBV29-1
CSVEEGRVTDTQYF
TGCAGCGTTGAAGAGGGGAGGGTCACAGATACGCAGTATTTT
>-|-|TRBJ2-2|TRBV21-1
CASSLAGQGAPNTGELFF
TGTGCCAGCAGTTTAGCGGGACAGGGGGCGCCGAACACCGGGGAGCTGTTTTTT
>-|-|TRBJ2-1|TRBV29-1
CSAEGVYNEQFF
TGCAGCGCGGAGGGAGTCTACAATGAGCAGTTCTTC
>medium-sized|-|TRBJ2-7|TRBV27
CASSSRTDHEQYF
TGTGCCAGCAGTTCCCGGACAGACCACGAGCAGTACTTC
>-|TRBD2|TRBJ2-5|TRBV4-1
CASSPQRGPNQETQYF
TGCGCCAGCAGCCCGCAGCGGGGACCAAACCAAGAGACCCAGTACTTC
>few|TRBD2|TRBJ2-1|TRBV2
CASLGLADPNEFF
TGTGCCAGCCTGGGACTAGCGGACCCTAATGAGTTCTTC
>-|TRBD1|TRBJ1-1|TRBV28
CASSLFTGGGTSTEAFF
TGTGCCAGCAGCCTCTTTACAGGGGGGGGAACAAGTACTGAAGCTTTCTTT
>-|-|TRBJ2-7|TRBV5-4
CASSLESSYEQYF
TGTGCCAGCAGCTTGGAGAGCTCCTACGAGCAGTACTTC
>-|-|TRBJ1-3|TRBV27
CASSLSISGNTIYF
TGTGCCAGCAGTTTGTCTATCTCTGGAAACACCATATATTTT
>-|TRBD2|TRBJ2-1|TRBV7-6
CASSLVTAGEQFF
TGTGCCAGCAGCTTAGTGACAGCGGGGGAGCAGTTCTTC
>few|-|TRBJ1-6|TRBV27
CASSFVGGNSPLHF
TGTGCCAGCAGTTTTGTTGGCGGGAATTCACCCCTCCACTTT
>medium-sized|TRBD1|TRBJ1-5|TRBV6-6
CASNLGDRGYDQPQHF
TGTGCCAGCAACCTCGGTGACAGGGGGTATGATCAGCCCCAGCATTTT
>-|-|TRBJ1-1|TRBV6-1
CASSYGGDTEAFF
TGTGCCAGCAGTTATGGGGGGGACACTGAAGCTTTCTTT
>once|-|TRBJ1-4|TRBV30
CAWSFDRNEKLFF
TGTGCCTGGAGTTTTGACAGGAATGAAAAACTGTTTTTT
>-|-|TRBJ1-5|TRBV30
CAWRSGRGNQPQHF
TGTGCCTGGAGGAGTGGCAGGGGTAATCAGCCCCAGCATTTT
>-|-|TRBJ1-6|TRBV19
CASSIHTGGNSPLHF
TGTGCCAGTAGTATTCATACAGGCGGCAATTCACCCCTCCACTTT
>-|-|TRBJ2-4|TRBV7-3
CASSLTGGPGKNIQYF
TGTGCCAGCAGCTTAACGGGGGGGCCCGGTAAAAACATTCAGTACTTC
>-|-|TRBJ2-5|TRBV27
CASSQTGTGGETQYF
TGTGCCAGCAGTCAGACCGGGACCGGGGGAGAGACCCAGTACTTC
>-|-|TRBJ1-5|TRBV5-1
CASSFGDGTQPQHF
TGCGCCAGCAGCTTTGGGGACGGGACTCAGCCCCAGCATTTT
>-|TRBD2|TRBJ2-1|TRBV19
CASSLLAGGPYNEQFF
TGTGCCAGTAGTCTTCTAGCGGGGGGGCCCTACAATGAGCAGTTCTTC
>-|-|TRBJ1-1|TRBV5-1
CASNRGINTEAFF
TGCGCCAGCAATCGTGGAATTAACACTGAAGCTTTCTTT
>-|-|TRBJ2-5|TRBV13
CASSGGFGAETQYF
TGTGCCAGCAGCGGAGGCTTTGGGGCCGAGACCCAGTACTTC
>-|-|TRBJ1-1|TRBV29-1
CSVERGGNTEAFF
TGCAGCGTTGAGAGGGGGGGGAACACTGAAGCTTTCTTT
>-|TRBD2|TRBJ2-1|TRBV7-9
CASSAMGLAGLVEQFF
TGTGCCAGCAGCGCCATGGGACTAGCGGGGCTAGTGGAGCAGTTCTTC
>-|-|TRBJ1-1|TRBV6-5
CASSSGRAFF
TGTGCCAGCAGTTCAGGGAGGGCTTTCTTT
>once|-|TRBJ2-7|TRBV11-2
CASSLLQGPVEQYF
TGTGCCAGCAGCTTATTACAGGGTCCCGTAGAGCAGTACTTC
>-|TRBD1|TRBJ1-5|TRBV4-1
CASSQVETGGVQPQHF
TGCGCCAGCAGCCAAGTAGAGACAGGGGGCGTTCAGCCCCAGCATTTT
>-|-|TRBJ1-1|TRBV15
CATSRIAGAEAFF
TGTGCCACCAGCAGAATAGCGGGGGCCGAAGCTTTCTTT
>-|TRBD2|TRBJ2-3|TRBV6-5
CASSYSGGDTQYF
TGTGCCAGCAGTTACTCGGGGGGGGATACGCAGTATTTT